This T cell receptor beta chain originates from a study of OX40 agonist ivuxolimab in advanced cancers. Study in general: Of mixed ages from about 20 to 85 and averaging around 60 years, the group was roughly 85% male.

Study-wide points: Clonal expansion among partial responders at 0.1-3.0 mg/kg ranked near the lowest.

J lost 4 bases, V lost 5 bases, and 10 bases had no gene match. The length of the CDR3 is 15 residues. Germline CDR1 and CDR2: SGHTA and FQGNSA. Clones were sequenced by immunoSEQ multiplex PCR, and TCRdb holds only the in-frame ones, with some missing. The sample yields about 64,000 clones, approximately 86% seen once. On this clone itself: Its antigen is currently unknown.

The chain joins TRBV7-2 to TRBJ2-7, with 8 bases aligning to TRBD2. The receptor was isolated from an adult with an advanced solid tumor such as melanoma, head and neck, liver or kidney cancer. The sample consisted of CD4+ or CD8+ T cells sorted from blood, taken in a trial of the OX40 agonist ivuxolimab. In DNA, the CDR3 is TGTGCCAGCAGCCCCCTATTTAGCGGGATGTACGAGCAGTACTTC. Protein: CASSPLFSGMYEQYF.